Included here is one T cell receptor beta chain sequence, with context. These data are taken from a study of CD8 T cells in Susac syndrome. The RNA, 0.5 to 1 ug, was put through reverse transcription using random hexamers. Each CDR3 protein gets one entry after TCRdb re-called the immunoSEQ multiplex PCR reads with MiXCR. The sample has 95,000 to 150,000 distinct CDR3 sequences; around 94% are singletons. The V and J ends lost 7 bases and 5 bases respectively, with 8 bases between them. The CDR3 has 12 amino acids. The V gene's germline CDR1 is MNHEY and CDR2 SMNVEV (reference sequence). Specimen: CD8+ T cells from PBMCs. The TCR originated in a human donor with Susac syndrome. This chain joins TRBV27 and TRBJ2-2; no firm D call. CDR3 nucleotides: TGTGCCAGCATGCGTCGGACCGGGGAGCTGTTTTTT. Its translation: CASMRRTGELFF.